This TCR beta chain was captured in a study of T cells in Graves' hyperthyroidism and ophthalmopathy. Study conclusions and caveats: Ophthalmopathy cases were set apart from stable hyperthyroidism by a 13 V-J model.

Researchers amplified the TCR beta CDR3 regions from RNA transcripts. First-round RT-PCR of the TCR CDR3 relied on the HTBI primer set. In TCRdb, the multiplex PCR reads were re-called with MiXCR into one record per CDR3 protein. The data hold fewer than 450,000 distinct CDR3 sequences, with about 18% observed a single time. The V end was cut by 1 base, the J end by 14 bases, with 12 bases between. The CDR3 length is 11 residues. Germline values: CDR1 SGHTS, CDR2 YDEGEE. Only a few counts were recorded for this clonotype. Its antigen is as yet unknown. Blood was obtained at the first hyperthyroidism diagnosis, which preceded any ophthalmopathy symptoms.

This TCR was recovered from a young woman with Graves' hyperthyroidism that later progressed to Graves' ophthalmopathy. Sequencing was performed on blood. The V and J genes are TRBV5-8 and TRBJ1-1; the D is unclear. The CDR3 sequence is CASSLLGWVFF. In DNA form, the CDR3 reads TGTGCCAGCAGCTTGTTGGGTTGGGTGTTCTTT.